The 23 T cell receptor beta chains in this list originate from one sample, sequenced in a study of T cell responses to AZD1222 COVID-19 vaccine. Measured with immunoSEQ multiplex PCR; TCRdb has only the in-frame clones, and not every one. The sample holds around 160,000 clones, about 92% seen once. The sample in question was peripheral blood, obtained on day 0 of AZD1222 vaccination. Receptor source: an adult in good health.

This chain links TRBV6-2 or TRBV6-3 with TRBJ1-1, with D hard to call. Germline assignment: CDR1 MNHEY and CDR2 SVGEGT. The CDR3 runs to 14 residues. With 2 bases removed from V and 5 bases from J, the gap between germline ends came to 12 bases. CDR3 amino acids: CASSYASERTEAFF. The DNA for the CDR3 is TGTGCCAGCAGTTACGCGAGCGAGAGGACTGAAGCTTTCTTT.

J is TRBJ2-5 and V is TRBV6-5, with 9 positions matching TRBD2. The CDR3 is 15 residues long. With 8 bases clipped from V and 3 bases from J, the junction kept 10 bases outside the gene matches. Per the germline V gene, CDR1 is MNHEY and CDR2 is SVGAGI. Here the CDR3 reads CASRQGSSGEETQYF. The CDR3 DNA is TGTGCCAGCCGCCAGGGGTCTAGCGGGGAAGAGACCCAGTACTTC.

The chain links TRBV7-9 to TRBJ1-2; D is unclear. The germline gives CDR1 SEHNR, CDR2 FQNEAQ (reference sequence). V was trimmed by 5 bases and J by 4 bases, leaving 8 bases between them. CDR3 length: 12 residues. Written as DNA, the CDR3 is TGTGCCAGCAGCGGGGTCGGCTATGGCTACACCTTC. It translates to CASSGVGYGYTF.

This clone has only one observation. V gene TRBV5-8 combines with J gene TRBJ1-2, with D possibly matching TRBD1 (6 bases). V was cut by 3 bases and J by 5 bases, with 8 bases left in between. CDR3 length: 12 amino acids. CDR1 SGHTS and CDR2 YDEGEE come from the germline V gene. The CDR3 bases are TGTGCCAGCAGCTGGGGGCAGTATGGCTACACCTTC. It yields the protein CASSWGQYGYTF.

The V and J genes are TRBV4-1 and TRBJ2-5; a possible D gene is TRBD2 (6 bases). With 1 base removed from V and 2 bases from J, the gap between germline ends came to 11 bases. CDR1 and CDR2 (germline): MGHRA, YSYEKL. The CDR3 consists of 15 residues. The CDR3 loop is CASSQVRGPQETQYF. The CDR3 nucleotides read TGCGCCAGCAGCCAAGTGCGGGGCCCTCAAGAGACCCAGTACTTC.

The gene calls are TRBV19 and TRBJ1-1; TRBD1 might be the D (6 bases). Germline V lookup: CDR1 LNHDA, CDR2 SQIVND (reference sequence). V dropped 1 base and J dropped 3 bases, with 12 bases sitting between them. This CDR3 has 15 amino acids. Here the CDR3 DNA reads TGTGCCAGTAGTATAGGGACAGAAGCATACACTGAAGCTTTCTTT. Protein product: CASSIGTEAYTEAFF.

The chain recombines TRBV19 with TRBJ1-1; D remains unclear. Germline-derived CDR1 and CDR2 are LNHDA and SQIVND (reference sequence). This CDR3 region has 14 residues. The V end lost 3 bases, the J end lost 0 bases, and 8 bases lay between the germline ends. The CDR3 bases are TGTGCCAGTAGTATGATAACTATGAACACTGAAGCTTTCTTT. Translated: CASSMITMNTEAFF.

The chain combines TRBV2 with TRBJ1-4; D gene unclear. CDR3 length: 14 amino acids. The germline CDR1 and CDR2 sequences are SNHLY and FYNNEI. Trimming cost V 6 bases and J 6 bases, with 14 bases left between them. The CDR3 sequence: CASRMDRYYEKLFF. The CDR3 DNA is TGTGCCAGCAGGATGGACCGTTACTATGAAAAACTGTTTTTT.

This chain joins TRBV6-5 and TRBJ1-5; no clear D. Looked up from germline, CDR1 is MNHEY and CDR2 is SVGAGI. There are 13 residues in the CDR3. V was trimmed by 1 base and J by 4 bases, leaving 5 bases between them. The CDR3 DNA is TGTGCCAGCAGTTACTTCCGGAATCAGCCCCAGCATTTT. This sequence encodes CASSYFRNQPQHF.

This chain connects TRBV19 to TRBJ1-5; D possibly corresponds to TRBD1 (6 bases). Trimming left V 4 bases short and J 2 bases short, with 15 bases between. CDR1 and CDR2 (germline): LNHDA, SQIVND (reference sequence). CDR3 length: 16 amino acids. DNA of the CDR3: TGTGCCAGTAGTAAACAGGGAAACATGGGCAATCAGCCCCAGCATTTT. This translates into CASSKQGNMGNQPQHF. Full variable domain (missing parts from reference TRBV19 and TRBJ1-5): DGGITQSPKYLFRKEGQNVTLSCEQNLNHDAMYWYRQDPGQGLRLIYYSQIVNDFQKGDIAEGYSVSREKKESFPLTVTSAQKNPTAFYLCASSKQGNMGNQPQHFGDGTRLSIL.

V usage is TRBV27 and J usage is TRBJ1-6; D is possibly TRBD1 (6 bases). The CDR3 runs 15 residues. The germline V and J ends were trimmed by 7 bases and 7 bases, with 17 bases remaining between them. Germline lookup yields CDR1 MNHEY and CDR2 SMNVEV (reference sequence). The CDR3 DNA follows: TGTGCCAGCACTCTAAAGGGGGTACGGAATTCACCCCTCCACTTT. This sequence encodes CASTLKGVRNSPLHF.

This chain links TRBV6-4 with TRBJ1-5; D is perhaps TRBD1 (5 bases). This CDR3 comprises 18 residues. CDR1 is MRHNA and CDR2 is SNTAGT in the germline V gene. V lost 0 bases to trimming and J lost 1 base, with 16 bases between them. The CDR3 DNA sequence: TGTGCCAGCAGTGACTCCGCAGGGCTGGGGGGGAGCAATCAGCCCCAGCATTTT. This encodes CASSDSAGLGGSNQPQHF.

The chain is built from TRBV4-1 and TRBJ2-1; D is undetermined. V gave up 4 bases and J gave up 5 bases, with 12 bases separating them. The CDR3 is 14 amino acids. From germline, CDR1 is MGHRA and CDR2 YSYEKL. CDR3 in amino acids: CASSLFEVNNEQFF. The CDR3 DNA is TGCGCCAGCAGCCTCTTTGAGGTTAACAATGAGCAGTTCTTC.

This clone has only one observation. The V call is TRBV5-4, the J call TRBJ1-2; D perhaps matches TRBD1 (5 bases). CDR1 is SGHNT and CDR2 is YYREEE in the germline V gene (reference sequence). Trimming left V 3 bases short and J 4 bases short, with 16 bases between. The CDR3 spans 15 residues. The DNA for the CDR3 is TGTGCCAGCAGCTCGGAGGCAGGGAATAGCTATGGCTACACCTTC. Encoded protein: CASSSEAGNSYGYTF.

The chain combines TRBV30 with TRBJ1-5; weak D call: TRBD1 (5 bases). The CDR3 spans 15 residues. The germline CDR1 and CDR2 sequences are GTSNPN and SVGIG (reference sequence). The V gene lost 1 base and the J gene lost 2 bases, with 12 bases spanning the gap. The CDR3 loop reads CAWSEGQVRNQPQHF. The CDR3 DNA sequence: TGTGCCTGGAGTGAGGGGCAGGTTCGCAATCAGCCCCAGCATTTT.

CDR3 in DNA: TGTGCCAGCAGCGTAGGAGGGGGGTTAGGGGAAAAACTGTTTTTT. Its translation: CASSVGGGLGEKLFF. This chain links TRBV9 with TRBJ1-4; a possible D gene is TRBD1 (6 bases). V dropped 0 bases and J dropped 8 bases, with 14 bases sitting between them. Germline CDR1 is SGDLS and CDR2 is YYNGEE. The CDR3 length is 15 residues.

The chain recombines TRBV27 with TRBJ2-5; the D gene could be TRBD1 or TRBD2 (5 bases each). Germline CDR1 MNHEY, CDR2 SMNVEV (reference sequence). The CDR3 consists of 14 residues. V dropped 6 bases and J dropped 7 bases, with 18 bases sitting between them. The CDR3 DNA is TGTGCCAGCAGCCCGGGACGGATGAGCGGGACCCAGTACTTC. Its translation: CASSPGRMSGTQYF.

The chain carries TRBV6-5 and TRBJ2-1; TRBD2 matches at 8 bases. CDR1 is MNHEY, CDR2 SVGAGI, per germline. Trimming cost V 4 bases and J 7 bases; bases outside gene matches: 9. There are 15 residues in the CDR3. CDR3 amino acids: CASSLKAGVVNEQFF. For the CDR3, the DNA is TGTGCCAGCAGTTTGAAAGCGGGAGTAGTGAATGAGCAGTTCTTC.

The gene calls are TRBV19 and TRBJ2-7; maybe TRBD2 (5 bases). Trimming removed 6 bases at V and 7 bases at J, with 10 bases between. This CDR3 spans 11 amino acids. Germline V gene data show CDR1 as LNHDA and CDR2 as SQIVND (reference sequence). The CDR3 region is CASRDFDEQYF. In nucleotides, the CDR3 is TGTGCCAGTAGGGACTTTGATGAGCAGTACTTC. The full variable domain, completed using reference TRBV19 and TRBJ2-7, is DGGITQSPKYLFRKEGQNVTLSCEQNLNHDAMYWYRQDPGQGLRLIYYSQIVNDFQKGDIAEGYSVSREKKESFPLTVTSAQKNPTAFYLCASRDFDEQYFGPGTRLTVT.

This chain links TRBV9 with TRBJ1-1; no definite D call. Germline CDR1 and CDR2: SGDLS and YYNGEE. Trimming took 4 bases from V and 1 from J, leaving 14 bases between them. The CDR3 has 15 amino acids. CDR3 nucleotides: TGTGCCAGCAGCCCCTTCGAGCGAGGGAACACTGAAGCTTTCTTT. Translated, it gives CASSPFERGNTEAFF.

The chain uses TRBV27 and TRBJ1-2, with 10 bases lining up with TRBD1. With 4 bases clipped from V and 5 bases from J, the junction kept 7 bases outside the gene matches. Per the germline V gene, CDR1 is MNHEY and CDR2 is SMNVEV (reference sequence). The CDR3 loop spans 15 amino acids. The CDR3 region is CASSSKTGGGYGYTF. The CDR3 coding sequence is TGTGCCAGCAGTTCAAAGACAGGGGGCGGGTATGGCTACACCTTC.

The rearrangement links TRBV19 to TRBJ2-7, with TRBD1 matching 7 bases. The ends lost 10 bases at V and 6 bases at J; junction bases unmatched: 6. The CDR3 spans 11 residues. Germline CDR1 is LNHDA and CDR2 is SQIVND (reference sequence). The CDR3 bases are TGTGCCACCGAAGACAGGGCCGAGCAGTACTTC. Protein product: CATEDRAEQYF.

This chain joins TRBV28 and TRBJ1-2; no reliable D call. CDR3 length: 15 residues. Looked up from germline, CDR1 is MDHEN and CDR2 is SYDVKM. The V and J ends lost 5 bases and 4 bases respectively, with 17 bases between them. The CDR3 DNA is TGTGCCAGCAGTGCCACCCTGGTAGGGTCCTATGGCTACACCTTC. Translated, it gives CASSATLVGSYGYTF.